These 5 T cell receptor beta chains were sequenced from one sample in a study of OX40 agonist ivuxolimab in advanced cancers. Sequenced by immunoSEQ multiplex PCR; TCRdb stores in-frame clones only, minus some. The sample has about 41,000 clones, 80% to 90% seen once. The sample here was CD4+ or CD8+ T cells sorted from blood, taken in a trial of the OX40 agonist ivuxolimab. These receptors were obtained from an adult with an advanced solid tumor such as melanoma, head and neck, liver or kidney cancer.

Written as DNA, the CDR3 is TGTGCCAGCAGTTTGGCTGGGTACGAGCAGTACTTC. It specifies CASSLAGYEQYF. The rearrangement joins TRBV28 to TRBJ2-7; D not resolved. Germline CDR1 reads MDHEN; CDR2 reads SYDVKM. V shed 3 bases and J shed 4 bases, with 7 bases lying between them. The CDR3 spans 12 residues. The variable domain in full, with the rest retrieved from reference TRBV28 and TRBJ2-7, is DVKVTQSSRYLVKRTGEKVFLECVQDMDHENMFWYRQDPGLGLRLIYFSYDVKMKEKGDIPEGYSVSREKKERFSLILESASTNQTSMYLCASSLAGYEQYFGPGTRLTVT.

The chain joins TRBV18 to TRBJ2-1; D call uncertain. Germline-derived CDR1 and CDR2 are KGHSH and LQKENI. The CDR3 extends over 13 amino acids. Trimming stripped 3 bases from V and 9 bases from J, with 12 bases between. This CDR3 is CASSPLVAGEQFF. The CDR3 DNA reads TGTGCCAGCTCACCGCTGGTCGCAGGTGAGCAGTTCTTC.

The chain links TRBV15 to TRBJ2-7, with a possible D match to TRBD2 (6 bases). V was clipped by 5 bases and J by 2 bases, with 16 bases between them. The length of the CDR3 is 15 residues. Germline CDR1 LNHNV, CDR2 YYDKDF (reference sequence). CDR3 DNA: TGTGCCACCAGCCCCTTTCCTAGCGCTGCCTACGAGCAGTACTTC. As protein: CATSPFPSAAYEQYF.

For the CDR3, the DNA is TGTGCCAGTAGTATCCTTAGCGGGTTTACAGATACGCAGTATTTT. The encoded protein is CASSILSGFTDTQYF. The V call is TRBV19, the J call TRBJ2-3; 7 bases align to TRBD2. With 3 bases clipped from V and 3 bases from J, the junction kept 6 bases outside the gene matches. CDR3 size: 15 residues. From germline, CDR1 is LNHDA and CDR2 SQIVND (reference sequence).

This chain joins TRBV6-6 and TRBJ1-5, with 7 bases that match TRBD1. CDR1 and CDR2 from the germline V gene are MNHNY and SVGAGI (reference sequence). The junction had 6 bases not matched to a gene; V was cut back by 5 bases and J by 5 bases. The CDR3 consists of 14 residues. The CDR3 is CASSPFQGDQPQHF. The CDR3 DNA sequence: TGTGCCAGCAGTCCGTTTCAGGGGGATCAGCCCCAGCATTTT.